This entry lists 20 T cell receptor beta chains sequenced from one sample in a study of Ad26.COV2.S vaccination and SARS-CoV-2 variants. The treatment denotes: about 20 received Ad26.COV2.S at low or high dose, single or two shots; 5 received placebo; per-sample allocation not given. Day 63 after the first injection of vaccine or placebo was the sampling time. The table came from immunoSEQ multiplex PCR; TCRdb's copy has only in-frame clones and leaves some out. The profile covers about 480,000 clones, with 87% appearing a single time and over 10% taken by the ten largest. The specimen comprised peripheral blood, sampled in a trial of Ad26.COV2.S vaccine versus placebo. Source of these receptors: a person aged 18-60 years who received the Ad26.COV2.S COVID-19 vaccine or a placebo.

J is TRBJ2-7 and V is TRBV4-1; D ambiguous. The CDR3 is 15 residues long. The ends were cut back, 0 bases at V and 0 bases at J, with 9 bases in the middle. Germline V lookup: CDR1 MGHRA, CDR2 YSYEKL. This CDR3 reads CASSQEIISSYEQYF. The CDR3 DNA follows: TGCGCCAGCAGCCAAGAAATCATTAGCTCCTACGAGCAGTACTTC.

This clone was picked up a small number of times. V gene TRBV7-9 combines with J gene TRBJ1-3; D gene unclear. Per germline, CDR1 SEHNR and CDR2 FQNEAQ (reference sequence). Between the trimmed V and J ends, which lost 5 bases and 2 bases, there was a span of 10 bases. The CDR3 has 14 amino acids. The CDR3 DNA sequence: TGTGCCAGCAGCCTGGTGGCAGCTGGAAACACCATATATTTT. Protein sequence: CASSLVAAGNTIYF.

The chain links TRBV12-3 or TRBV12-4 to TRBJ2-7; a weak D match, TRBD1 (5 bases). The CDR3 totals 13 residues. The V end lost 2 bases, the J end lost 3 bases, and 8 bases lay between the germline ends. In nucleotides, the CDR3 is TGTGCCAGCAGTTTAAGACAGATCTACGAGCAGTACTTC. This sequence encodes CASSLRQIYEQYF.

The chain has TRBV18 and TRBJ1-5; weak D call: TRBD1 (5 bases). Per the germline V gene, CDR1 is KGHSH and CDR2 is LQKENI. The CDR3 contains 16 residues. Trimming left V 5 bases short and J 0 bases short, with 14 bases between. CDR3 sequence reads: CASSDGTAHSNQPQHF. In nucleotides, the CDR3 is TGTGCCAGCTCAGACGGGACGGCCCATAGCAATCAGCCCCAGCATTTT.

The genes are TRBV2 and TRBJ2-2; D is undetermined. CDR1 and CDR2 (germline): SNHLY, FYNNEI. This CDR3 comprises 13 residues. V was shortened by 6 bases and J by 0 bases, with 5 bases between the two germline ends. The CDR3 region has the DNA TGTGCCAGCAGGAACTCGAACACCGGGGAGCTGTTTTTT. It is translated as CASRNSNTGELFF.

This chain connects TRBV5-1 to TRBJ2-2; 8 bases are shared with TRBD2. V was clipped by 4 bases and J by 6 bases; unmatched bases: 2. Germline CDR1 reads SGHRS; CDR2 reads YFSETQ. The CDR3 is made up of 13 amino acids. The CDR3 DNA reads TGCGCCAGCAGCCCGGGACTAGCCGGGGAGCTGTTTTTT. Translation gives CASSPGLAGELFF.

The chain employs TRBV29-1 and TRBJ1-4, with TRBD1 identical over 12 bases. Germline CDR1 is SQVTM and CDR2 is ANQGSEA. The J segment lost 7 bases and the V segment lost 6 bases, leaving 12 bases of the junction unmatched. This CDR3 region has 16 residues. The CDR3 reads CSVRGDRGPAGEKLFF. CDR3 DNA: TGCAGCGTCCGAGGGGACAGGGGGCCGGCGGGTGAAAAACTGTTTTTT.

This chain connects TRBV5-4 to TRBJ2-7; either TRBD1 or TRBD2 may fit D (5 bases each). The V and J ends lost 2 bases and 2 bases respectively, with 8 bases between them. This CDR3 has 13 residues. Germline V lookup: CDR1 SGHNT, CDR2 YYREEE (reference sequence). Written as DNA, the CDR3 is TGTGCCAGCAGCTTTGGGACCGCCTACGAGCAGTACTTC. Translated: CASSFGTAYEQYF.

This sequence joins TRBV28 and TRBJ1-1, with D unclear. CDR3 length: 11 residues. Trimming took off 6 bases at V and 3 bases at J, with 5 bases between the two ends. Germline CDR1 reads MDHEN; CDR2 reads SYDVKM. DNA of the CDR3: TGTGCCAGCAGGGTGGACACTGAAGCTTTCTTT. It specifies CASRVDTEAFF.

The chain joins TRBV28 to TRBJ1-1; the match to TRBD1 covers 10 bases. The germline CDR1 and CDR2 sequences are MDHEN and SYDVKM. The CDR3 sequence is 12 residues long. V dropped 5 bases and J dropped 10; count of bases not matched to a gene: 4. This CDR3 reads CASSPRTGGAFF. For the CDR3, the DNA is TGTGCCAGCAGTCCACGGACAGGGGGAGCTTTCTTT.

V is TRBV28 and J is TRBJ1-1; D not resolved. Trimming cost V 5 bases and J 1 base, with 11 bases left between them. This CDR3 is 14 amino acids long. CDR1 and CDR2 (germline): MDHEN, SYDVKM. This chain's CDR3 is CASSPRRANTEAFF. In DNA, the CDR3 is TGTGCCAGCAGTCCCCGAAGGGCGAACACTGAAGCTTTCTTT.

V gene TRBV4-2 combines with J gene TRBJ2-1; 9 bases are a match to TRBD2. The CDR3 is 16 amino acids. The junction had 9 bases not matched to a gene; V was cut back by 4 bases and J by 5 bases. Germline lookup yields CDR1 LGHNA and CDR2 YNFKEQ. The CDR3 bases are TGTGCCAGCAGCCGTCAGGAGCGGGAGGTACACAATGAGCAGTTCTTC. It yields the protein CASSRQEREVHNEQFF.

This clone was observed a handful of times. The chain carries TRBV19 and TRBJ2-2; TRBD2 matches at 11 bases. Germline lookup yields CDR1 LNHDA and CDR2 SQIVND (reference sequence). V lost 7 bases and J lost 5; bases outside the gene matches: 6. The CDR3 totals 15 residues. The CDR3 region has the DNA TGTGCCAGTAACCCGGCTAGCGGGGGGACCGGGGAGCTGTTTTTT. Translated, it gives CASNPASGGTGELFF. Variable domain in full (rest from reference TRBV19 and TRBJ2-2): DGGITQSPKYLFRKEGQNVTLSCEQNLNHDAMYWYRQDPGQGLRLIYYSQIVNDFQKGDIAEGYSVSREKKESFPLTVTSAQKNPTAFYLCASNPASGGTGELFFGEGSRLTVL.

The V gene is TRBV19, the J gene TRBJ1-1, with TRBD1 matching over 10 bases. The germline V gene encodes CDR1 LNHDA and CDR2 SQIVND (reference sequence). This CDR3 region has 15 residues. Trimming at V came to 6 bases and at J to 1 base, leaving 5 bases not matched to a gene. The CDR3: CASSPRQGANTEAFF. DNA for the CDR3: TGTGCCAGTAGCCCCAGACAGGGGGCGAACACTGAAGCTTTCTTT.

V and J are TRBV28 and TRBJ1-2, with TRBD1 matching 9 bases. Germline V CDR1 and CDR2: MDHEN, SYDVKM. This CDR3 has 13 amino acids. The J segment lost 6 bases and the V segment lost 5 bases, leaving 4 bases of the junction unmatched. DNA of the CDR3: TGTGCCAGCAGTCCTCGACAGGGGGATGGCTACACCTTC. Its translation: CASSPRQGDGYTF.

The chain joins TRBV29-1 to TRBJ1-5, with TRBD1 identical over 8 bases. The V gene end was trimmed by 6 bases and the J gene end by 5 bases; junction bases not matched to a gene: 9. CDR3 size: 14 residues. Germline V gene lookup returns CDR1 SQVTM and CDR2 ANQGSEA. In DNA form, the CDR3 reads TGCAGCGTCTCGGACAGGGACACCTATCAGCCCCAGCATTTT. Protein product: CSVSDRDTYQPQHF.

This clone was seen more than once but under ten times. This chain joins TRBV19 and TRBJ1-6; D not certain. V dropped 4 bases and J dropped 7 bases, with 8 bases sitting between them. The germline CDR1 and CDR2 sequences are LNHDA and SQIVND (reference sequence). This CDR3 contains 13 residues. In DNA, the CDR3 is TGTGCCAGTAGTAGAAACTGGAATTCACCCCTCCACTTT. It codes for CASSRNWNSPLHF.

The rearrangement joins TRBV18 to TRBJ1-4; D is undetermined. V was trimmed by 3 bases and J by 0 bases, leaving 11 bases between them. This CDR3 comprises 16 residues. Germline CDR1 is KGHSH and CDR2 is LQKENI. The CDR3 nucleotides read TGTGCCAGCTCACCGAGGACGGTCGCAACTAATGAAAAACTGTTTTTT. The encoded protein is CASSPRTVATNEKLFF.

The V call is TRBV4-3, the J call TRBJ1-1; no reliable D call. Looked up from germline, CDR1 is LGHNA and CDR2 is YSLEER. This CDR3 spans 14 amino acids. V dropped 3 bases and J dropped 5 bases, with 13 bases sitting between them. Written as DNA, the CDR3 is TGCGCCAGCAGCCACGGACTAGATGCGACTGAAGCTTTCTTT. Translating it yields CASSHGLDATEAFF.

Details on this clone: This specimen includes other DNA sequences encoding the same CDR3. This rearrangement joins TRBV28 to TRBJ1-6; 7 bases match TRBD1. V dropped 2 bases and J dropped 8; count of bases not matched to a gene: 0. The CDR3 covers 13 residues. The germline V gene has CDR1 MDHEN and CDR2 SYDVKM. CDR3 residues: CASSLDRDSPLHF. CDR3 DNA: TGTGCCAGCAGTTTAGACAGGGATTCACCCCTCCACTTT.